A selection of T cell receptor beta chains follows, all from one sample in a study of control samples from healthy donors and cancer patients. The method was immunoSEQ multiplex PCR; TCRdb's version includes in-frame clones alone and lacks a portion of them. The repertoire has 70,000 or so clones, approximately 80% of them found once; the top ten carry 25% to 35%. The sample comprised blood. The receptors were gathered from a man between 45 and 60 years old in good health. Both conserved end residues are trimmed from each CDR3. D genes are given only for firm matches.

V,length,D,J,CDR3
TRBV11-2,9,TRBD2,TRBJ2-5,AARRGETQY
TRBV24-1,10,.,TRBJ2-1,ATSDLRQKQF
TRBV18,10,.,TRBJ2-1,ASSPEVNEQF
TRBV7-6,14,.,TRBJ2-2,ASSLVGQVNTGELF
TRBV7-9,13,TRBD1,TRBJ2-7,ASSLGTGKTYEQY
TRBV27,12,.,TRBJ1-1,ASSFWGAQGEAF
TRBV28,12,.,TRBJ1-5,ASSFLDSNQPQH
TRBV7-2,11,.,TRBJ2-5,ASSLEAVETQY
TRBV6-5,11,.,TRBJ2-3,ASSWVITDTQY
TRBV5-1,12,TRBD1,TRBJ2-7,ASSSRQGYYEQY
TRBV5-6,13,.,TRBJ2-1,ASNLGGGSYNEQF
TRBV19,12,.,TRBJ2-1,ASSRLDSYNEQF
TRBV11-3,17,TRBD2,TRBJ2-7,ASSSAGTSGKWSAYEQY
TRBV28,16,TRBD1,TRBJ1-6,ASSPGQGLGSYNSPLH
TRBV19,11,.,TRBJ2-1,ASRKLDKREQF
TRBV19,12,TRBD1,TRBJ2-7,ASRSTGTVYEQY
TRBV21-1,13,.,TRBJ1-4,ASSPTGRPNEKLF
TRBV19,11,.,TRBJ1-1,ASKARGTTEAF
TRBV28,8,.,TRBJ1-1,ASRYKEAF
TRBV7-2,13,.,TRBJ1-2,ASSPVQGSEAGYT
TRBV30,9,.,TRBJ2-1,AWSVRNEQF
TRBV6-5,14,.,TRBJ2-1,ASSYSGWGQGSEQF
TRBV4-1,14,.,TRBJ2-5,ASSQERTPYQETQY
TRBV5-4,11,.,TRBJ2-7,ASSLGVAGEQY
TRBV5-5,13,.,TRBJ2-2,ASSLEHIITGELF
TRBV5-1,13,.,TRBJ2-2,ASSLSQGNTGELF
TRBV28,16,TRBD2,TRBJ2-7,ASSLEGAGDKLSYEQY
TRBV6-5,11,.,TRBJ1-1,ASSPRGGAEAF
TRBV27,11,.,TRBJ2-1,ASSRRPYNEQF
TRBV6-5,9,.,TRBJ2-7,ASSRQYEQY
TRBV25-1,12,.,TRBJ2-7,ASSDAGGGYEQY
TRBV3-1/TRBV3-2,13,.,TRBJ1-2,ASSHTLRRNYGYT
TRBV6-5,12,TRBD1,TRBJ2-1,ASSLMGQPNEQF
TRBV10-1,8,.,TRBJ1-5,ASINQPQH
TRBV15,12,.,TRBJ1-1,ATSRLGRNTEAF
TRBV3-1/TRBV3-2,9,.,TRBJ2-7,ASNKTKEQY
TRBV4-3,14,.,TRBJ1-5,ASSQDWGDWNQPQH
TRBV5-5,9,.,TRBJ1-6,ASSLDSPLH
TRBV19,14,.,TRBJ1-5,ASSGGTRYSNQPQH
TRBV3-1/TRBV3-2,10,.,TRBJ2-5,ASSRQEETQY
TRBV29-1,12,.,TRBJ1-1,SVKTGTGNTEAF
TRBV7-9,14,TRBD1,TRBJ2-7,ASSFVRDRVSYEQY
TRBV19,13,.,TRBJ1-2,ASSIRSGGVNGYT
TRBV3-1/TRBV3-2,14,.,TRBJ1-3,ASSQDRGVSGNTIY
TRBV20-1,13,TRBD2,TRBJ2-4,SASLAGRAKNIQY
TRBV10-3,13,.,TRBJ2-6,AISESNSGANVLT
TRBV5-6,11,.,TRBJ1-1,ASSGTFGGAAF
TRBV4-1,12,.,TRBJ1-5,ASSPGTGNQPQH
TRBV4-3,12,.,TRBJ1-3,ASSQDWNGNTIY
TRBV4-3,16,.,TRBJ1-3,ASSQDLPIGGLGNTIY
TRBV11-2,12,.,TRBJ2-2,ASSLRPRDGELF
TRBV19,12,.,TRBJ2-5,ASSISDVQETQY
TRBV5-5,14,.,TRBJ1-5,ASSLGQGRSNQPQH
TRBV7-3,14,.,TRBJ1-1,ASSLKGSGAQTEAF
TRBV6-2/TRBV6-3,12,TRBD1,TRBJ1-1,ASSSDRGYTEAF
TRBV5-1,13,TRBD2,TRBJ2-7,ASSLLASGSYEQY
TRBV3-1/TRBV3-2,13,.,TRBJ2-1,ASSQEGAIYNEQF
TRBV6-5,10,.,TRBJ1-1,ASSRGNTEAF
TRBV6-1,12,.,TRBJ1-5,ASSDWGGGQPQH
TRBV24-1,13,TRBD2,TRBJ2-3,ATSDALAGADTQY